These 22 T cell receptor beta chains were all obtained from the same sample, sequenced in a study of T cells after posttransplantation cyclophosphamide. Data came from immunoSEQ multiplex PCR; TCRdb stores just in-frame clones and leaves some out. The sample holds about 10,000 clones, approximately 82% seen once. Cyclophosphamide on days +3 and +4 followed busulfan-fludarabine conditioning and a marrow graft. The material sequenced was PBMCs, taken 1,700 to 2,000 days after a stem cell transplant with posttransplant cyclophosphamide. All receptors come from a female patient aged 35-55 years who received an allogeneic stem cell transplant from a related donor, was CMV-positive, and had no GVHD. Some T cells here may be from the graft donor.

The chain combines TRBV7-8 with TRBJ2-5; perhaps TRBD2 as D (5 bases). The CDR3 covers 16 residues. The germline V gene encodes CDR1 SGHVS and CDR2 FQNEAQ. The germline V and J ends were trimmed by 1 base and 5 bases, with 17 bases remaining between them. In DNA form, the CDR3 reads TGTGCCAGCAGCTTAGGGTTACGAGGGCTGGGTGAGACCCAGTACTTC. Translation gives CASSLGLRGLGETQYF.

This clone was detected a few times. The gene calls are TRBV11-2 and TRBJ2-1; 15 nucleotides align to TRBD2. V lost 5 bases to trimming and J lost 7 bases; unmatched junction nucleotides: 9. The CDR3 runs to 17 residues. CDR1 SGHAT and CDR2 FQNNGV come from the germline V gene. The CDR3 is CASSLRRTSGGANEQFF. CDR3 DNA sequence: TGTGCCAGCAGCCTACGACGGACTAGCGGGGGGGCAAATGAGCAGTTCTTC.

This clone was detected a few times. V is TRBV27 and J is TRBJ2-1; perhaps TRBD1 as D (5 bases). V lost 4 bases and J 5 bases, leaving 9 bases between the germline ends. This CDR3 is built from 13 residues. Germline CDR1 MNHEY, CDR2 SMNVEV (reference sequence). The DNA for the CDR3 is TGTGCCAGCAGTTATCAGGGCGACAATGAGCAGTTCTTC. Residues: CASSYQGDNEQFF.

This clone was recorded once. The V gene is TRBV5-5, the J gene TRBJ1-2, with D unclear. Trimming took off 5 bases at V and 8 bases at J, with 13 bases between the two ends. Looked up from germline, CDR1 is SGHKS and CDR2 is YYEKEE (reference sequence). The length of the CDR3 is 12 residues. The CDR3 DNA reads as TGTGCCAGCAGTACAGTATTTCCAGGCTACACCTTC. Protein: CASSTVFPGYTF.

This clone was observed a single time. The rearrangement links TRBV6-6 to TRBJ1-4; 7 bases align to TRBD1. CDR1 is MNHNY and CDR2 is SVGAGI in the germline V gene (reference sequence). The length of the CDR3 is 12 residues. J lost 10 bases, V lost 4 bases, and 3 bases had no gene match. CDR3 in amino acids: CASSFNRGKLFF. The DNA for the CDR3 is TGTGCCAGCAGTTTCAACAGGGGAAAACTGTTTTTT.

The chain recombines TRBV7-2 with TRBJ1-1; 9 bases map to TRBD1. The V segment lost 5 bases and the J segment 4 bases; nucleotides outside the gene matches: 17. Germline V lookup: CDR1 SGHTA, CDR2 FQGNSA. The CDR3 is 18 residues long. CDR3 DNA sequence: TGTGCCAGCAGCCTAGGTCCCCTAAACAGGGGGCTCATCACTGAAGCTTTCTTT. Amino acid sequence: CASSLGPLNRGLITEAFF.

This clone was seen a handful of times. The chain couples TRBV7-6 to TRBJ2-7; 7 nucleotides align to TRBD1. V was pared by 4 bases and J by 0 bases, with 6 bases of the junction left unmatched. Germline V gene data show CDR1 as SGHVS and CDR2 as FNYEAQ. There are 15 residues in the CDR3. The CDR3 DNA reads as TGTGCCAGCAGCTCCCACAGGGGTAACTCCTACGAGCAGTACTTC. Amino acids: CASSSHRGNSYEQYF.

This chain links TRBV27 with TRBJ1-2, with D perhaps matching TRBD1 (6 bases). CDR3 size: 15 residues. V was trimmed by 1 base and J by 4 bases, leaving 13 bases between them. Per the germline V gene, CDR1 is MNHEY and CDR2 is SMNVEV (reference sequence). The CDR3 here is CASSLWAGVSYGYTF. In DNA form, the CDR3 reads TGTGCCAGCAGTTTATGGGCAGGGGTTAGCTATGGCTACACCTTC.

This chain uses TRBV5-4 with TRBJ2-3; D uncertain. The germline V and J ends were trimmed by 3 bases and 5 bases, with 16 bases remaining between them. There are 15 residues in the CDR3. Germline V lookup: CDR1 SGHNT, CDR2 YYREEE (reference sequence). CDR3 DNA sequence: TGTGCCAGCAGCTCTGGTGGCAGGTCGAAAGATACGCAGTATTTT. Translation gives CASSSGGRSKDTQYF.

V is TRBV25-1 and J is TRBJ2-2; the D gene is possibly TRBD1 (6 bases). Germline V lookup: CDR1 MGHDK, CDR2 SYGVNS. V shed 3 bases and J shed 5 bases, with 16 bases lying between them. This CDR3 region has 16 residues. The CDR3 region is CASSEAPGEDTGELFF. DNA for the CDR3: TGTGCCAGCAGTGAGGCCCCAGGGGAAGATACCGGGGAGCTGTTTTTT.

The genes are TRBV13 and TRBJ2-5; 11 nucleotides line up with TRBD2. V lost 5 bases, J lost 0 bases, and 5 bases stayed unmatched. The CDR3 extends over 16 amino acids. Germline V lookup: CDR1 PRHDT, CDR2 FYEKMQ (reference sequence). The CDR3 region has the DNA TGTGCCAGCAGCCCGACGACTAGCGGGGACCAAGAGACCCAGTACTTC. Translating gives CASSPTTSGDQETQYF.

V and J are TRBV11-2 and TRBJ1-2, with no clear D. Trimming took 5 bases from V and 1 from J, leaving 8 bases between them. CDR1 and CDR2 (germline): SGHAT, FQNNGV. CDR3 length: 13 residues. CDR3 residues: CASSRSFNYGYTF. In DNA form, the CDR3 reads TGTGCCAGCAGCCGTAGTTTTAACTATGGCTACACCTTC. Filled out from reference TRBV11-2 and TRBJ1-2, the complete variable domain reads EAGVAQSPRYKIIEKRQSVAFWCNPISGHATLYWYQQILGQGPKLLIQFQNNGVVDDSQLPKDRFSAERLKGVDSTLKIQPAKLEDSAVYLCASSRSFNYGYTFGSGTRLTVV.

This chain links TRBV7-9 with TRBJ1-2, with 8 bases identical to TRBD1. V lost 0 bases, J lost 5 bases, and 5 bases stayed unmatched. This CDR3 comprises 15 residues. CDR1 is SEHNR and CDR2 is FQNEAQ in the germline V gene (reference sequence). The CDR3 here is CASSLAGRGPYGYTF. In nucleotides, the CDR3 is TGTGCCAGCAGCTTAGCGGGCAGGGGGCCATATGGCTACACCTTC. Filled out from reference TRBV7-9 and TRBJ1-2, the complete variable domain reads DTGVSQNPRHKITKRGQNVTFRCDPISEHNRLYWYRQTLGQGPEFLTYFQNEAQLEKSRLLSDRFSAERPKGSFSTLEIQRTEQGDSAMYLCASSLAGRGPYGYTFGSGTRLTVV.

V is TRBV19 and J is TRBJ1-5; 9 bases fit TRBD1. CDR1 LNHDA and CDR2 SQIVND come from the germline V gene (reference sequence). J gave up 4 bases and V 3 bases, and 7 bases lay outside the gene matches. The CDR3 contains 16 residues. The CDR3 sequence is CASSISTGGKNQPQHF. The CDR3 nucleotides read TGTGCCAGTAGTATCTCTACAGGGGGCAAAAATCAGCCCCAGCATTTT.

The sample holds a few counts of this clone. This chain joins TRBV4-2 and TRBJ1-1; no definite D call. The CDR3 spans 13 residues. The V gene lost 4 bases and the J gene lost 0 bases, with 6 bases spanning the gap. Germline CDR1 is LGHNA and CDR2 is YNFKEQ. The CDR3 DNA reads as TGTGCCAGCAGCCCTCGGGTGAACACTGAAGCTTTCTTT. It yields the protein CASSPRVNTEAFF.

By proportion, this clone is large (0.1 to 1%). V usage is TRBV9 and J usage is TRBJ2-1; 8 bases are a match to TRBD2. With 3 bases clipped from V and 6 bases from J, the junction kept 5 bases outside the gene matches. Germline CDR1 and CDR2: SGDLS and YYNGEE. The CDR3 consists of 14 residues. The CDR3: CASSASGTSNEQFF. CDR3 DNA sequence: TGTGCCAGCAGCGCCTCCGGGACTAGCAATGAGCAGTTCTTC.

The chain joins TRBV18 to TRBJ1-5; tentatively, D is TRBD1 (5 bases). This CDR3 region has 15 residues. With 2 bases removed from V and 5 bases from J, the gap between germline ends came to 13 bases. The germline V gene has CDR1 KGHSH and CDR2 LQKENI. CDR3 bases: TGTGCCAGCTCACCAACCAGGGTCACGGATCAGCCCCAGCATTTT. Translated, it gives CASSPTRVTDQPQHF.

The rearrangement uses TRBV5-6 and TRBJ2-1; tentatively, D is TRBD2 (5 bases). Trimming stripped 7 bases from V and 0 bases from J, with 14 bases between. Looked up from germline, CDR1 is SGHDT and CDR2 is YYEEEE. The CDR3 sequence is 15 residues long. The CDR3 spells CASRAAGSSYNEQFF. CDR3 nucleotides: TGTGCCAGCCGGGCGGCGGGCAGCTCCTACAATGAGCAGTTCTTC.

V is TRBV7-2 and J is TRBJ1-1; 7 positions agree with TRBD1. V trimming: 5 bases; J trimming: 6 bases; junction bases outside the gene matches: 6. Per the germline V gene, CDR1 is SGHTA and CDR2 is FQGNSA. This CDR3 has 13 amino acids. The CDR3 protein is CASSKTGEPEAFF. The CDR3, as DNA: TGTGCCAGCAGCAAAACAGGGGAGCCTGAAGCTTTCTTT.

The chain recombines TRBV11-2 with TRBJ1-3; 8 bases align to TRBD1. The V and J ends lost 6 bases and 3 bases, in that order; junction bases with no gene match: 7. Germline V CDR1 and CDR2: SGHAT, FQNNGV. This CDR3 is 15 amino acids long. The DNA for the CDR3 is TGTGCCAGCAGAACTCTACAGGGGGTTGGAAACACCATATATTTT. Its translation is CASRTLQGVGNTIYF.

The chain couples TRBV29-1 to TRBJ1-2; no clear D. Germline CDR1 and CDR2: SQVTM and ANQGSEA. The CDR3 is 12 amino acids. V lost 4 bases, J lost 4 bases, and 10 bases lay in between. The CDR3 nucleotides are TGCAGCGTTGTTAATAACGGCTATGGCTACACCTTC. It encodes CSVVNNGYGYTF.

The chain links TRBV10-3 to TRBJ1-3, with TRBD1 matching over 8 bases. The J segment lost 9 bases and the V segment lost 6 bases, leaving 13 bases of the junction unmatched. The CDR3 covers 15 residues. CDR1 and CDR2 from the germline V gene are ENHRY and SYGVKD. DNA of the CDR3: TGTGCCATCAGGCCGGACAGGGTCGCGGTGGGCACCATATATTTT. Its protein product is CAIRPDRVAVGTIYF.